These 30 T cell receptor beta chains were sequenced from one sample in a study of long-term antiretroviral therapy in people with HIV. The authors ran the immunoSEQ assay, v3.0, at survey level. Measured with immunoSEQ multiplex PCR; TCRdb has only the in-frame clones, and not every one. Among about 17,000 clones listed, 88% were seen once. The sample consisted of unsorted PBMCs, taken 6.9 years after starting antiretroviral therapy. Receptor source: a man between 50 and 59 years old with HIV.

This clone was seen once. The chain employs TRBV20-1 and TRBJ2-2; D is ambiguous. The germline V gene has CDR1 DFQATT and CDR2 SNEGSKA (reference sequence). V lost 5 bases and J 8 bases, leaving 9 bases between the germline ends. CDR3 length: 11 amino acids. The CDR3 reads CSARDRGELFF. CDR3 nucleotides: TGCAGTGCTCGCGACCGGGGGGAGCTGTTTTTT.

The chain is built from TRBV19 and TRBJ2-1; 8 bases are a match to TRBD1. V trimming: 3 bases; J trimming: 3 bases; junction bases outside the gene matches: 1. Germline loops: CDR1 LNHDA, CDR2 SQIVND (reference sequence). The CDR3 runs 14 residues. The CDR3 protein is CASSIDRGYNEQFF. The DNA of the CDR3 is TGTGCCAGTAGTATCGACAGGGGCTACAATGAGCAGTTCTTC.

For the CDR3, the DNA is TGCGCCAGCAGCCAAGAAGGTGGGGTCTTAGCCAAAAACATTCAGTACTTC. Protein sequence: CASSQEGGVLAKNIQYF. The rearrangement uses TRBV4-1 and TRBJ2-4, with unresolved D. From germline, CDR1 is MGHRA and CDR2 YSYEKL. The CDR3 runs 17 residues. Between the trimmed V and J ends, which lost 0 bases and 0 bases, there was a span of 12 bases.

The chain has TRBV4-3 and TRBJ2-7; a possible D gene is TRBD2 (6 bases). V lost 4 bases to trimming and J lost 0 bases, with 10 bases between them. This CDR3 region has 14 residues. The V gene's germline CDR1 is LGHNA and CDR2 YSLEER. Here the CDR3 DNA reads TGCGCCAGCAGCCTAGCGGTGAGCTCCTACGAGCAGTACTTC. Encoded protein: CASSLAVSSYEQYF.

The chain carries TRBV7-8 and TRBJ1-1; D not resolved. The CDR3 contains 11 residues. The germline gives CDR1 SGHVS, CDR2 FQNEAQ. V was cut by 1 base and J by 4 bases, with 1 base left in between. CDR3 protein: CASSLGTEAFF. DNA for the CDR3: TGTGCCAGCAGCTTAGGCACTGAAGCTTTCTTT.

The chain links TRBV14 to TRBJ2-5, with D possibly matching TRBD2 (5 bases). CDR3 length equals 17 residues. V was shortened by 1 base and J by 7 bases, with 22 bases between the two germline ends. CDR1 SGHDN and CDR2 FVKESK come from the germline V gene. DNA for the CDR3: TGTGCCAGCAGCCAAGTAGGACGCTTCGGGAATCGAGGGACCCAGTACTTC. Translating it yields CASSQVGRFGNRGTQYF.

The chain employs TRBV5-1 and TRBJ2-2, with 14 nucleotides matching TRBD2. Germline V gene lookup returns CDR1 SGHRS and CDR2 YFSETQ. The CDR3 is 16 residues long. Trimming removed 3 bases from V and 7 bases from J; junction bases left unmatched: 5. CDR3 amino acids: CASSSGLAGVHGELFF. CDR3 nucleotides: TGCGCCAGCAGCTCGGGACTAGCGGGAGTGCACGGGGAGCTGTTTTTT.

The V call is TRBV19, the J call TRBJ2-2; weak D call: TRBD2 (6 bases). Per the germline V gene, CDR1 is LNHDA and CDR2 is SQIVND (reference sequence). This CDR3 has 21 amino acids. Between the trimmed V and J ends, which lost 3 bases and 3 bases, there was a span of 29 bases. CDR3 sequence: CASSILMDYKTWRDYTGELFF. CDR3 bases: TGTGCCAGTAGTATTCTGATGGATTATAAGACTTGGAGGGATTACACCGGGGAGCTGTTTTTT.

The chain joins TRBV5-4 to TRBJ2-1; 8 bases map to TRBD2. V shed 6 bases, J shed 6 bases, and the junction held 11 bases outside the gene matches. CDR3 length: 15 amino acids. Germline V gene sequence: CDR1 SGHNT, CDR2 YYREEE (reference sequence). The CDR3 nucleotides are TGTGCCAGCACCCTAGCGGGCGGGGTATTCAATGAGCAGTTCTTC. Protein product: CASTLAGGVFNEQFF.

CDR3 nucleotides: TGTGCCAGCAGCCCCGGACAGATTGAAGCTTTCTTT. It is translated as CASSPGQIEAFF. V and J are TRBV7-9 and TRBJ1-1; tentatively, D is TRBD1 (6 bases). V was trimmed by 5 bases and J by 7 bases, leaving 11 bases between them. From germline, CDR1 is SEHNR and CDR2 FQNEAQ (reference sequence). This CDR3 has 12 amino acids.

The V and J genes are TRBV6-5 and TRBJ2-7; unclear D gene. Trimming left V 5 bases short and J 2 bases short, with 16 bases between. The CDR3 is 15 amino acids. CDR1 MNHEY and CDR2 SVGAGI come from the germline V gene. The CDR3 DNA follows: TGTGCCAGCAGTGTCAATCCTGGCAGAACCTACGAGCAGTACTTC. This gives the protein CASSVNPGRTYEQYF.

This rearrangement joins TRBV11-3 to TRBJ2-2; maybe TRBD2 (5 bases). The CDR3 spans 14 residues. The V end was cut by 6 bases, the J end by 1 base, with 9 bases between. Per the germline V gene, CDR1 is SGHNT and CDR2 is YENEEA. The CDR3 sequence is CASSTTMNTGELFF. CDR3 DNA sequence: TGTGCCAGCAGTACGACTATGAACACCGGGGAGCTGTTTTTT.

The rearrangement uses TRBV29-1 and TRBJ2-3; TRBD2 agrees at 9 bases. Unmatched junction bases numbered 8, after V lost 7 bases and J lost 3 bases. The CDR3 covers 14 residues. CDR1 and CDR2 (germline): SQVTM, ANQGSEA. The CDR3, as DNA: TGCAGCGCGGGGGGTAGCGGGAGTACAGATACGCAGTATTTT. This sequence encodes CSAGGSGSTDTQYF.

This chain connects TRBV13 to TRBJ2-4, with 7 bases that match TRBD2. Trimming cost V 3 bases and J 3 bases; bases outside gene matches: 14. Per germline, CDR1 PRHDT and CDR2 FYEKMQ (reference sequence). CDR3 length: 18 amino acids. CDR3 region: CASSFLGGAGVYKNIQYF. CDR3 nucleotide sequence: TGTGCCAGCAGCTTCTTAGGAGGGGCGGGAGTTTACAAAAACATTCAGTACTTC.

This chain uses TRBV28 with TRBJ2-2; 7 positions agree with TRBD1. The junction had 8 bases not matched to a gene; V was cut back by 1 base and J by 6 bases. CDR3 length equals 16 residues. The germline V gene encodes CDR1 MDHEN and CDR2 SYDVKM. CDR3 loop: CASSLFVTGYPGELFF. CDR3 bases: TGTGCCAGCAGTTTATTCGTGACAGGGTATCCCGGGGAGCTGTTTTTT.

CDR3 region: CASQPSGRSTDTQYF. The CDR3 nucleotides read TGTGCCAGCCAACCAAGCGGGAGGAGCACAGATACGCAGTATTTT. The rearrangement joins TRBV18 to TRBJ2-3, with 9 nucleotides matching TRBD2. V trimming: 8 bases; J trimming: 0 bases; junction bases outside the gene matches: 6. CDR3 size: 15 residues. Germline V gives CDR1 KGHSH, CDR2 LQKENI.

This clone was detected only once. CDR3 loop: CAWSVVYEQYF. The DNA for the CDR3 is TGTGCCTGGAGTGTTGTGTACGAGCAGTACTTC. The chain has TRBV30 and TRBJ2-7; no definite D call. This CDR3 is 11 amino acids long. V was clipped by 0 bases and J by 4 bases, with 4 bases between them. Germline V gives CDR1 GTSNPN, CDR2 SVGIG (reference sequence).

The genes are TRBV5-6 and TRBJ2-1; 7 bases align to TRBD2. The CDR3 has 14 residues. From germline, CDR1 is SGHDT and CDR2 YYEEEE. Trimming at V came to 2 bases and at J to 4 bases, leaving 3 bases not matched to a gene. The CDR3: CASSFASGYNEQFF. The CDR3 DNA reads as TGTGCCAGCAGCTTTGCTAGCGGTTACAATGAGCAGTTCTTC. The complete variable domain, with remaining parts taken from reference TRBV5-6 and TRBJ2-1, reads DAGVTQSPTHLIKTRGQQVTLRCSPKSGHDTVSWYQQALGQGPQFIFQYYEEEERQRGNFPDRFSGHQFPNYSSELNVNALLLGDSALYLCASSFASGYNEQFFGPGTRLTVL.

Here the CDR3 reads CASSPRRGGNEAFF. The DNA of the CDR3 is TGTGCCAGCAGCCCCCGGAGAGGGGGCAATGAAGCTTTCTTT. The gene calls are TRBV7-2 and TRBJ1-1; 7 bases are a match to TRBD1. There are 14 residues in the CDR3. Germline trimming cut 5 bases from V and 7 bases from J; bases unmatched to any gene: 10. Looked up from germline, CDR1 is SGHTA and CDR2 is FQGNSA.

This clone was detected a few times. CDR3 region: CASSPSASEGYNEQFF. The CDR3 DNA reads TGTGCCAGCAGCCCAAGTGCGAGTGAAGGGTACAATGAGCAGTTCTTC. The chain uses TRBV7-2 and TRBJ2-1; D uncertain. Between the trimmed V and J ends, which lost 5 bases and 4 bases, there was a span of 18 bases. CDR3 length: 16 amino acids. Germline V gene lookup returns CDR1 SGHTA and CDR2 FQGNSA.

The chain links TRBV19 to TRBJ2-7; 9 positions match TRBD1. The CDR3 is 15 amino acids. Per germline, CDR1 LNHDA and CDR2 SQIVND (reference sequence). After removal of 7 bases from V and 0 bases from J, the junction contained 7 bases not matched to a gene. DNA of the CDR3: TGTGCCAGTACCGCGGGACAGGGAGGCTCCTACGAGCAGTACTTC. Its translation: CASTAGQGGSYEQYF.

The chain joins TRBV4-3 to TRBJ1-4; D is unresolved. CDR1 is LGHNA, CDR2 YSLEER, per germline. CDR3 length equals 15 residues. V lost 0 bases, J lost 8 bases, and 13 bases lay in between. The CDR3 nucleotides read TGCGCCAGCAGCCAAGATGTAGGTTTAGGGGAAAAACTGTTTTTT. Its translation: CASSQDVGLGEKLFF.

The chain joins TRBV5-6 to TRBJ2-7; no firm D call. The CDR3 loop spans 12 amino acids. The V and J ends lost 1 base and 7 bases respectively, with 9 bases between them. CDR1 and CDR2 from the germline V gene are SGHDT and YYEEEE. As DNA, the CDR3 is TGTGCCAGCAGCTTGTGGGCTTCAGAGCAGTACTTC. Its translation: CASSLWASEQYF.

The rearrangement links TRBV7-9 to TRBJ1-1; D gene uncertain. Germline V CDR1 and CDR2: SEHNR, FQNEAQ (reference sequence). The CDR3 contains 13 residues. V lost 8 bases to trimming and J lost 5 bases, with 15 bases between them. The chain's CDR3 is CASFLLPSTEAFF. In DNA, the CDR3 is TGTGCCAGCTTCCTTCTCCCCAGTACTGAAGCTTTCTTT.

The chain couples TRBV7-2 to TRBJ2-7; D is unresolved. Germline CDR1 reads SGHTA; CDR2 reads FQGNSA. V was cut by 4 bases and J by 6 bases, with 10 bases left in between. This CDR3 comprises 12 residues. The CDR3: CASSSLVPEQYF. CDR3 sequence (DNA): TGTGCCAGCAGCTCCCTAGTTCCCGAGCAGTACTTC.

The chain links TRBV7-2 to TRBJ2-7; D is perhaps TRBD1 (6 bases). The CDR3 totals 15 residues. The germline V gene encodes CDR1 SGHTA and CDR2 FQGNSA. V was pared by 1 base and J by 4 bases, with 14 bases between. The CDR3 bases are TGTGCCAGCAGCTTAGTCCCCGACAGGAGGTACGAGCAGTACTTC. Its protein is CASSLVPDRRYEQYF.

A remark on this clone: The same CDR3 also results from other DNA sequences found in this sample. The rearrangement links TRBV29-1 to TRBJ1-1, with D maybe TRBD1 (5 bases). V shed 2 bases and J shed 5 bases, with 12 bases lying between them. From germline, CDR1 is SQVTM and CDR2 ANQGSEA. The CDR3 totals 13 residues. For the CDR3, the DNA is TGCAGCGTTGAACAGGGAAGGGGAACTGAAGCTTTCTTT. Its translation is CSVEQGRGTEAFF.

This chain links TRBV10-3 with TRBJ1-5, with D hard to call. In germline, CDR1 is ENHRY, CDR2 SYGVKD. The length of the CDR3 is 15 residues. V was cut by 0 bases and J by 4 bases, with 10 bases left in between. The CDR3 is CAISESVTLNQPQHF. DNA of the CDR3: TGTGCCATCAGTGAGTCAGTAACTCTGAATCAGCCCCAGCATTTT.

This clone came up a few times. The chain recombines TRBV30 with TRBJ1-1; perhaps TRBD1 as D (5 bases). V shed 5 bases and J shed 1 base, with 11 bases lying between them. The CDR3 contains 13 residues. Germline V gene data show CDR1 as GTSNPN and CDR2 as SVGIG (reference sequence). CDR3 sequence: CAWAAGTNTEAFF. CDR3 DNA sequence: TGTGCCTGGGCGGCAGGGACGAACACTGAAGCTTTCTTT.

For the CDR3, the DNA is TGCGCCAGCAGCCTATTTGAGTTCAGAAAACTAGCGCAAAACAATGAGCAGTTCTTC. Protein product: CASSLFEFRKLAQNNEQFF. The chain uses TRBV5-1 and TRBJ2-1; TRBD2 agrees at 7 bases. V shed 4 bases and J 5 bases; nucleotides not matched to a gene: 21. Per the germline V gene, CDR1 is SGHRS and CDR2 is YFSETQ. CDR3 length equals 19 residues.